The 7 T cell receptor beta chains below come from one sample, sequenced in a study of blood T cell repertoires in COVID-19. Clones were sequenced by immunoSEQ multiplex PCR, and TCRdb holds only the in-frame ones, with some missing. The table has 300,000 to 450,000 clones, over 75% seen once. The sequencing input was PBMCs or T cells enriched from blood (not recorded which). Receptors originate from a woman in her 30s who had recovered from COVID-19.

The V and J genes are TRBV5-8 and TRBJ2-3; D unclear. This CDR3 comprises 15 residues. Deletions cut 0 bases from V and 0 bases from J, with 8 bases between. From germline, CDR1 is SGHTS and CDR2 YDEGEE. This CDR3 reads CASSLGRASTDTQYF. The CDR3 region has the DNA TGTGCCAGCAGCTTGGGTCGAGCGAGCACAGATACGCAGTATTTT. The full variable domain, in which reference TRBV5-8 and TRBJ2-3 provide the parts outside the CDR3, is EAGVTQSPTHLIKTRGQQATLRCSPISGHTSVYWYQQALGLGLQFLLWYDEGEERNRGNFPPRFSGRQFPNYSSELNVNALELEDSALYLCASSLGRASTDTQYFGPGTRLTVL.

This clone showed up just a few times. The CDR3 region has the DNA TGTGCCAGCAGCGTAGATGGGGGCGTTGTATATGGCTACACCTTC. It codes for CASSVDGGVVYGYTF. V and J are TRBV9 and TRBJ1-2; D may be TRBD1 (6 bases). The CDR3 runs to 15 residues. Per germline, CDR1 SGDLS and CDR2 YYNGEE. The V end lost 0 bases, the J end lost 5 bases, and 14 bases lay between the germline ends.

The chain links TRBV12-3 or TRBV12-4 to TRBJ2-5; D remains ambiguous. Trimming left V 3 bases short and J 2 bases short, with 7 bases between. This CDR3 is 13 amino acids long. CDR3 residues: CASSLYFQETQYF. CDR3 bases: TGTGCCAGCAGTTTGTATTTTCAAGAGACCCAGTACTTC.

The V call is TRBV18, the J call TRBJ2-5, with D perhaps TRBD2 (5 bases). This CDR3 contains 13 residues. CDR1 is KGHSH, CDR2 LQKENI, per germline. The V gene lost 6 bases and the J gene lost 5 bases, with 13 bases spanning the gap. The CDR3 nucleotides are TGTGCCAGCTCCCGCGGACTGAGGGAGACCCAGTACTTC. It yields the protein CASSRGLRETQYF.

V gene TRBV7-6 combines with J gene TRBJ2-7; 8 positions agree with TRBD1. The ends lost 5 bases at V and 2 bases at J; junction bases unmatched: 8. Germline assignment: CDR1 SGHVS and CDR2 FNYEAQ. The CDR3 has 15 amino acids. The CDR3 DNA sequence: TGTGCCAGCAGCGTCGGACAGGGTGTTACCTACGAGCAGTACTTC. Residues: CASSVGQGVTYEQYF.

The CDR3 nucleotides are TGTGCCAGCACCACCCGGAGGGAGGAAGAGACCCAGTACTTC. Translating gives CASTTRREEETQYF. The chain recombines TRBV28 with TRBJ2-5; D perhaps matches TRBD2 (6 bases). This CDR3 is 14 amino acids long. In germline, CDR1 is MDHEN, CDR2 SYDVKM. V gave up 7 bases and J gave up 3 bases, with 15 bases separating them.

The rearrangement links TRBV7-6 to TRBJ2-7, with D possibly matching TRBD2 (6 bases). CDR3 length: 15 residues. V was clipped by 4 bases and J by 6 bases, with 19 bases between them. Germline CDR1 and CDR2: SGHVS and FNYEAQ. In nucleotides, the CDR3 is TGTGCCAGCAGCTCCGCCCCCTTGACCGGGGGCGAGCAGTACTTC. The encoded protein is CASSSAPLTGGEQYF.